The present T cell receptor (beta chain) was sequenced within a study of cytomegalovirus exposure and HLA in healthy donors. Study-wide results and limits: There were reportedly fewer N-insertions in an Asian-associated ancestry cluster than the approximately 670-donor mean, in a later analysis.

Only one count was recorded for this clone. Its antigen is as yet unknown. PCR used 60 Vbeta primers and 13 Jbeta primers. The table came from immunoSEQ multiplex PCR; TCRdb's copy has only in-frame clones and leaves some out. The data show tens of thousands of clones, with 70% to 80% seen just once and about 53% held by the top ten. The TCR comes from a middle-aged man in good health and CMV-seropositive. The sequenced material came from PBMCs.

The CDR3 reads CASSPGQGWRNYEQYF. CDR3 in DNA: TGTGCCAGCAGTCCCGGACAGGGGTGGCGGAACTACGAGCAGTACTTC. V gene TRBV27 combines with J gene TRBJ2-7, with 9 bases that match TRBD1. CDR3 length: 16 residues. Per germline, CDR1 MNHEY and CDR2 SMNVEV (reference sequence). V shed 5 bases, J shed 3 bases, and the junction held 11 bases outside the gene matches.